Sequencing of this T cell receptor beta chain was carried out in a study of blood T cell repertoires in COVID-19 (TCRdb year 2020). About the study as a whole: Collaborator samples came from the United States, Italy and Spain and covered acute and convalescent phases of COVID-19. The repertoires were released in a freely available public database intended as a resource for research on the immune response to SARS-CoV-2. Where HLA class I and class II types were available, the types were taken from metadata supplied by the sample provider, not from assay-based typing. Sample metadata almost always included a de-identified subject ID, COVID-19 status, age in years and sex. The dataset comprised deeply sampled blood TCRbeta repertoires from subjects exposed to, actively infected with, or recovered from COVID-19. The samples were drawn from the first 160 participants of the ongoing ImmuneRACE study and from more than 1,000 subjects provided by 6 global collaborators. The prospective study material was composed of cDNA or gDNA derived from T cells, B-cell-depleted T cells, or PBMCs.

Collaborating institutions collected whole blood in K2EDTA tubes following their own protocols. For TCRbeta analysis, collaborators shipped samples as frozen whole blood, isolated PBMCs, or DNA extracted from either of those sample types. TCRbeta CDR3 regions were amplified from genomic DNA by means of the immunoSEQ Assay, a bias-controlled multiplex PCR. The original methods were these. The number of nucleated cells in each sample was estimated by amplification of reference gene primers within the assay. Sequence reads were collapsed and filtered to measure the absolute abundance of every unique TCRbeta CDR3 rearrangement. For each sample, productive Simpson clonality was calculated as the square root of Simpson's diversity index across productive rearrangements. As stored in TCRdb, this immuneACCESS dataset retains in-frame rearrangements with V and J assigned. A fraction of the clones does not appear; measured against another copy, unresolved V genes explain less than half of the discrepancy, and the remainder lacks a known reason. V, J and clone size are those of that table, while D and trimming were read from the DNA. A total of 200,000 to 250,000 clones appear in this sample, almost 90% of them only once. Around 2.9% of the sample is taken by the ten largest.

Study-level results and caveats: The amount of clinical and demographic metadata varied by source and participant and was provided uncurated.

Remarks on this clone: The target of this receptor is not known. Per-base quality was not reported, and no clone a single base away is much larger than it.

This TCR came from a woman aged 55 to 70 with acute or convalescent COVID-19. The sequencing input was peripheral blood.

Here is the DNA: TGTGCCAGCAGCTTGTTTGGGACAACCTACGAGCAGTACTTC. It is translated as CASSLFGTTYEQYF. The V and J genes are TRBV5-5 and TRBJ2-7; TRBD1 is a possible D gene, resting on 6 matching bases. The CDR3, cysteine through phenylalanine, is 14 amino acids long. Left in the record is the CDR3 DNA by itself, 42 bases read in frame from the first base. Cut back by 1 base and 2 bases, the V and J ends lie 10 bases apart. The germline V gene (reference sequence) gives CDR1 as SGHKS and CDR2 as YYEKEE.